Listed below are T cell receptor beta chains from one sample, sequenced in a study of T-cell memory formation after mild COVID-19. TCRdb reanalysed the 5' RACE reads using MiXCR and keeps one entry per CDR3 protein. This sample yields some 600,000 distinct CDR3 sequences, of which 17% are seen a single time; around 8.1% belongs to the top ten. The sequencing input was PBMCs or a T cell subset sorted from them (not recorded which). The source of these receptors is an adult woman who had mild COVID-19 (a few samples of this study predate the infection). Cell type and time point are not known. Both conserved end residues are part of each CDR3. The order of the fields is V gene, D gene, clone size, J gene, CDR3 DNA, CDR3 protein. D genes are given only for firm matches. Size tells how often a clone was seen (once, few, many) or the class of an expanded clone, and some rows leave it out.

V: TRBV20-1; D: .; size: few; J: TRBJ2-1; DNA: TGCAGTGCTAGGATAGAAGCTCGGGGACATGAGCAGTTCTTC; CDR3: CSARIEARGHEQFF
V: TRBV5-1; D: .; size: few; J: TRBJ1-1; DNA: TGCGCCAGCAGCTTGGACCTTCTCACTGAAGCTTTCTTT; CDR3: CASSLDLLTEAFF
V: TRBV30; D: TRBD1; size: .; J: TRBJ1-2; DNA: TGTGCCTGGGAACCGGGACAGGGGAAAAGCTACACCTTC; CDR3: CAWEPGQGKSYTF
V: TRBV4-1; D: .; size: .; J: TRBJ1-1; DNA: TGCGCCAGCAGCCAAGGACAGATCACTGAAGCTTTCTTT; CDR3: CASSQGQITEAFF
V: TRBV9; D: .; size: .; J: TRBJ2-5; DNA: TGTGCCAGCAGCGTAGATCAGGGAGCTCAAGAGACCCAGTACTTC; CDR3: CASSVDQGAQETQYF
V: TRBV10-3; D: TRBD1; size: .; J: TRBJ1-2; DNA: TGTGCCATCAGTCTCCGGGACAGGGAGGATGGCTACACCTTC; CDR3: CAISLRDREDGYTF
V: TRBV5-1; D: .; size: .; J: TRBJ2-1; DNA: TGCGCCAGCAGCTCGGACGGGCTTGAGCAGTTCTTC; CDR3: CASSSDGLEQFF
V: TRBV20-1; D: .; size: few; J: TRBJ1-1; DNA: TGCAGTGCTACTCGGGCTAACACTGAAGCTTTCTTT; CDR3: CSATRANTEAFF
V: TRBV4-3; D: .; size: .; J: TRBJ2-1; DNA: TGCGCCAGCAGCCAAGGGTATGGACTACCGCTTTGGAATGAGCAGTTCTTC; CDR3: CASSQGYGLPLWNEQFF
V: TRBV12-3/TRBV12-4; D: .; size: few; J: TRBJ1-1; DNA: TGTGCCAGCAGTTTAGCGCTAAATCAGGGGAAGGCTGAAGCTTTCTTT; CDR3: CASSLALNQGKAEAFF
V: TRBV7-2; D: .; size: .; J: TRBJ1-1; DNA: TGTGCCAGCAGCCGGGACCTCGGCACTGAAGCTTTCTTT; CDR3: CASSRDLGTEAFF
V: TRBV3-1; D: TRBD1; size: few; J: TRBJ1-3; DNA: TGTGCCAGCAGCCAGTTCGCAGGGGGCGTCTTAGGAAACACCATATATTTT; CDR3: CASSQFAGGVLGNTIYF
V: TRBV6-6; D: .; size: few; J: TRBJ2-1; DNA: TGTGCCAGCAGTTACGCCGGGCGTGCGGGGAGTTCCAATGAGCAGTTCTTC; CDR3: CASSYAGRAGSSNEQFF
V: TRBV7-9; D: .; size: .; J: TRBJ1-2; DNA: TGTGCCAGCAGCTTAGGGACGGAGACCTATGGCTACACCTTC; CDR3: CASSLGTETYGYTF
V: TRBV3-1; D: TRBD1; size: .; J: TRBJ2-7; DNA: TGTGCCAGCAGCCAGGTGACAGGGGCCTACGAGCAGTACTTC; CDR3: CASSQVTGAYEQYF
V: TRBV9; D: TRBD1; size: few; J: TRBJ1-2; DNA: TGTGCCAGCAGCGTATTTGGGTCCCAGGGACAGTCCTATGGCTACACCTTC; CDR3: CASSVFGSQGQSYGYTF
V: TRBV12-3/TRBV12-4; D: TRBD2; size: .; J: TRBJ2-1; DNA: TGTGCCAGCAGTAACCGGCTAGCGGCCCTATGGGATGAGCAGTTCTTC; CDR3: CASSNRLAALWDEQFF
V: TRBV29-1; D: TRBD1; size: many; J: TRBJ1-1; DNA: TGCAGTGCCGGACAGGGGAACACTGAAGCTTTCTTT; CDR3: CSAGQGNTEAFF
V: TRBV6-2/TRBV6-3; D: .; size: .; J: TRBJ1-1; DNA: TGTGCCAGCAGCATGGGCCCTGAAGCTTTCTTT; CDR3: CASSMGPEAFF
V: TRBV7-9; D: .; size: .; J: TRBJ1-2; DNA: TGTGCCAGCAGCCGAACCCAGGACTATGGCTACACCTTC; CDR3: CASSRTQDYGYTF
V: TRBV7-9; D: .; size: .; J: TRBJ1-2; DNA: TGTGCCAGCAGCTCCCTTAGGAAACAGGGTTTCGGCTACACCTTC; CDR3: CASSSLRKQGFGYTF
V: TRBV5-1; D: TRBD2; size: .; J: TRBJ2-5; DNA: TGCGCCAGCAGCTTGGAGTCGGGGGGTGGAGAGACCCAGTACTTC; CDR3: CASSLESGGGETQYF
V: TRBV7-9; D: .; size: few; J: TRBJ2-1; DNA: TGTGCCAGCAGCTTAGGATTCCCCCCGACACAAGCGGTCGGCAATGAGCAGTTCTTC; CDR3: CASSLGFPPTQAVGNEQFF
V: TRBV14; D: TRBD2; size: few; J: TRBJ2-1; DNA: TGTGCCAGCAGCCAAGACCGGCGACTAGCGGGGCTCTCGAATGAGCAGTTCTTC; CDR3: CASSQDRRLAGLSNEQFF
V: TRBV4-2; D: TRBD1; size: .; J: TRBJ1-2; DNA: TGTGCCAGCAGCCAAGTAGAGGGGAGACAGGGGATCAACTATGGCTACACCTTC; CDR3: CASSQVEGRQGINYGYTF
V: TRBV5-5; D: TRBD1; size: .; J: TRBJ2-1; DNA: TGTGCCAGCAGCTTCGGACAGGGTTATTACAATGAGCAGTTCTTC; CDR3: CASSFGQGYYNEQFF
V: TRBV20-1; D: .; size: many; J: TRBJ2-7; DNA: TGCAGTGCCCAAGACAGTGTAGTCTTCTCCGCATACGAGCAGTACTTC; CDR3: CSAQDSVVFSAYEQYF
V: TRBV7-8; D: .; size: many; J: TRBJ1-1; DNA: TGTGCCAGCAGCTCTTTGACAGGGAACACTGAAGCTTTCTTT; CDR3: CASSSLTGNTEAFF
V: TRBV27; D: .; size: .; J: TRBJ1-3; DNA: TGTGCCAGCAGTTCCTCGGGGGCGGGTGGAAACTCCATATATTTT; CDR3: CASSSSGAGGNSIYF
V: TRBV5-4; D: .; size: few; J: TRBJ2-7; DNA: TGTGCCAGCAGCTTGAAATCACACAACGAGCAGTACTTC; CDR3: CASSLKSHNEQYF
V: TRBV23-1; D: .; size: .; J: TRBJ2-1; DNA: TGCGCCAGCAGTCAAAATTTGTGGGGGGCAGCATATGATGAGCAGTTCTTC; CDR3: CASSQNLWGAAYDEQFF
V: TRBV7-9; D: .; size: few; J: TRBJ2-1; DNA: TGTGCCAGCAGCCCACACGAGGGCAATGAGCAGTTCTTC; CDR3: CASSPHEGNEQFF
V: TRBV6-1; D: .; size: few; J: TRBJ2-1; DNA: TGTGCCAGCAGTCGCGAGTTCGGGGGGACAAGGGTCGGGGATGAGCAGTTCTTC; CDR3: CASSREFGGTRVGDEQFF
V: TRBV27; D: .; size: .; J: TRBJ1-1; DNA: TGTGCCAGCAGGAACGGACCGAACACTGAAGCTTTCTTT; CDR3: CASRNGPNTEAFF
V: TRBV14; D: .; size: few; J: TRBJ1-2; DNA: TGTGCCAGCAGCGGGGCTAGAATCGTCTTCGATGGCTACACCTTC; CDR3: CASSGARIVFDGYTF
V: TRBV20-1; D: TRBD2; size: .; J: TRBJ2-7; DNA: TGCAGTGCTAGTCAGCGGACTAGCAGTCCTTACGAGCAGTACTTC; CDR3: CSASQRTSSPYEQYF
V: TRBV5-1; D: TRBD1; size: .; J: TRBJ2-1; DNA: TGCGCCAGCAGCTTGGTGGCCGGGACAGGGCACAATGAGCAGTTCTTC; CDR3: CASSLVAGTGHNEQFF
V: TRBV29-1; D: .; size: few; J: TRBJ2-3; DNA: TGCAGCGTGGCCCGAGGGACGGCGGGCACAGATACGCAGTATTTT; CDR3: CSVARGTAGTDTQYF
V: TRBV7-9; D: TRBD2; size: few; J: TRBJ2-3; DNA: TGTGCCAGCAGCCACACTAGCGGGGGGAGAGATACGCAGTATTTT; CDR3: CASSHTSGGRDTQYF
V: TRBV7-8; D: .; size: few; J: TRBJ2-7; DNA: TGTGCCAGCAGCTCTCTGGTGGCCGTCTCCTACGAGCAGTACTTC; CDR3: CASSSLVAVSYEQYF
V: TRBV10-3; D: .; size: .; J: TRBJ2-3; DNA: TGTGCCGTCCGACAGAGCACAGATACGCAGTATTTT; CDR3: CAVRQSTDTQYF
V: TRBV30; D: .; size: .; J: TRBJ2-5; DNA: TGTGCCTGGGACCGGGGAAGCCAAGAGACCCAGTACTTC; CDR3: CAWDRGSQETQYF
V: TRBV3-1; D: TRBD2; size: few; J: TRBJ2-1; DNA: TGTGCCAGCAGCCAAGAGAACGGGGGGGCCTACAATGAGCAGTTCTTC; CDR3: CASSQENGGAYNEQFF
V: TRBV21-1; D: .; size: few; J: TRBJ1-4; DNA: TGTGCCAGCCCCACTGGAGGTGAAAAACTGTTTTTT; CDR3: CASPTGGEKLFF
V: TRBV20-1; D: .; size: few; J: TRBJ2-7; DNA: TGCAGTGCTAGAGATTTGGGACCCTACGAGCAGTACTTC; CDR3: CSARDLGPYEQYF
V: TRBV12-3/TRBV12-4; D: .; size: .; J: TRBJ1-2; DNA: TGTGCCAGCAGATACAGGGACGGCTACACCTTC; CDR3: CASRYRDGYTF
V: TRBV6-5; D: .; size: few; J: TRBJ2-1; DNA: TGTGCCAGCAGACCAAGACGTCTGAATGAGCAGTTCTTC; CDR3: CASRPRRLNEQFF
V: TRBV18; D: .; size: few; J: TRBJ1-4; DNA: TGTGCCAGCTCACCCCGGGGACGTACTCCCACAACTATTGAAAAACTGTTTTTT; CDR3: CASSPRGRTPTTIEKLFF